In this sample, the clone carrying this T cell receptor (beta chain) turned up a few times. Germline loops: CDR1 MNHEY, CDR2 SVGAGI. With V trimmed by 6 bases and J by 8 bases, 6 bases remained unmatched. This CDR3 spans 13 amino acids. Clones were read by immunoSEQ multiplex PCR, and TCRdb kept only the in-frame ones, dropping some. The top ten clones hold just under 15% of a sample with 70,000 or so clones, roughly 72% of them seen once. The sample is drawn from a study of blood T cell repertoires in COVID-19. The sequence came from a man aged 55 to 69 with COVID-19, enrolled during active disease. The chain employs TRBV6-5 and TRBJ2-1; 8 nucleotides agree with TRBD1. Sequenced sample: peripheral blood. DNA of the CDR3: TGTGCCAGCAGGGTACAGGGGGAGGATGAGCAGTTCTTC. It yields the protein CASRVQGEDEQFF.